What follows are 24 T cell receptor beta chains derived from one specimen sequenced in a study of blood T cell repertoires in COVID-19. The method was immunoSEQ multiplex PCR; TCRdb's version includes in-frame clones alone and lacks a portion of them. Found here are hundreds of thousands of clones, 70% to 90% of them singletons; the top ten hold 7.5% to 9%. The sequenced sample consisted of peripheral blood. The receptors come from a woman in her forties or fifties with COVID-19, enrolled during active disease.

This clone came up once. This chain connects TRBV2 to TRBJ2-5, with a possible D match to TRBD1 (5 bases). This CDR3 contains 13 residues. Germline V gives CDR1 SNHLY, CDR2 FYNNEI. V lost 5 bases to trimming and J lost 2 bases, with 9 bases between them. CDR3 DNA sequence: TGTGCCAGCAGTTCGAACAGGCAAGAGACCCAGTACTTC. This codes for CASSSNRQETQYF.

The chain is built from TRBV19 and TRBJ2-4; D is possibly TRBD2 (5 bases). Per germline, CDR1 LNHDA and CDR2 SQIVND (reference sequence). Trimming removed 6 bases from V and 0 bases from J, with 15 bases in between. This CDR3 spans 16 amino acids. The CDR3 bases are TGTGCCAGTAGGGAATACGAGGGTTCAGCCAAAAACATTCAGTACTTC. Translation gives CASREYEGSAKNIQYF. The variable domain in full, with the rest retrieved from reference TRBV19 and TRBJ2-4, is DGGITQSPKYLFRKEGQNVTLSCEQNLNHDAMYWYRQDPGQGLRLIYYSQIVNDFQKGDIAEGYSVSREKKESFPLTVTSAQKNPTAFYLCASREYEGSAKNIQYFGAGTRLSVL.

The chain is built from TRBV18 and TRBJ2-2; TRBD1 matches 10 bases. Trimming at V came to 4 bases and at J to 2 bases, leaving 4 bases not matched to a gene. CDR3 length: 16 amino acids. Germline CDR1 KGHSH, CDR2 LQKENI. The CDR3, as DNA: TGTGCCAGCTCACTGGGACAGGGGCGAAACACCGGGGAGCTGTTTTTT. It is translated as CASSLGQGRNTGELFF.

The rearrangement links TRBV7-2 to TRBJ2-1; 9 nucleotides agree with TRBD1. The CDR3 runs to 14 residues. Trimming at V came to 5 bases and at J to 9 bases, leaving 8 bases not matched to a gene. Germline CDR1 is SGHTA and CDR2 is FQGNSA. CDR3 protein: CASSQETGGLEQFF. The CDR3 coding sequence is TGTGCCAGCAGCCAGGAGACAGGGGGACTTGAGCAGTTCTTC.

This chain uses TRBV6-1 with TRBJ2-5; 9 bases are shared with TRBD1. V trimming: 4 bases; J trimming: 2 bases; junction bases outside the gene matches: 5. Germline V gives CDR1 MNHNS, CDR2 SASEGT. The length of the CDR3 is 15 residues. The CDR3 is CASSGAGTGQETQYF. In DNA, the CDR3 is TGTGCCAGCAGTGGAGCCGGGACAGGGCAAGAGACCCAGTACTTC.

The chain couples TRBV7-9 to TRBJ1-1, with D possibly being TRBD1 (5 bases). CDR3 length: 16 residues. The V end lost 7 bases, the J end lost 3 bases, and 21 bases lay between the germline ends. Germline CDR1 is SEHNR and CDR2 is FQNEAQ (reference sequence). The CDR3: CASTSSGGGMDTEAFF. The CDR3 DNA sequence: TGTGCCAGCACCTCTTCGGGGGGAGGAATGGACACTGAAGCTTTCTTT.

V gene TRBV7-3 combines with J gene TRBJ1-1; D not resolved. This CDR3 contains 14 residues. CDR1 is SGHTA, CDR2 FQGTGA, per germline. V lost 4 bases and J lost 3, with 12 bases in between. CDR3 sequence (DNA): TGTGCCAGCAGCTCCCTCGGGAAGGACACTGAAGCTTTCTTT. This sequence encodes CASSSLGKDTEAFF.

Written as DNA, the CDR3 is TGTGCCAGCACCCCCCGCCCCAGGGACTCGGGTGAGGGCGAGCAGTACTTC. Protein product: CASTPRPRDSGEGEQYF. The rearrangement uses TRBV5-5 and TRBJ2-7, with a weak D call TRBD2 (6 bases). The CDR3 is 17 residues long. Trimming stripped 6 bases from V and 6 bases from J, with 28 bases between. The V gene's germline CDR1 is SGHKS and CDR2 YYEKEE (reference sequence).

The chain recombines TRBV24-1 with TRBJ2-1, with 10 bases lining up with TRBD2. Losses at the gene ends were 3 bases for V and 8 bases for J; bases not matched to a gene: 9. The CDR3 sequence is 16 residues long. CDR1 and CDR2 (germline): KGHDR, SFDVKD. The CDR3 here is CATSDAAGGPVDEQFF. CDR3 in DNA: TGTGCCACCAGTGATGCAGCGGGGGGGCCGGTGGATGAGCAGTTCTTC.

This clone has only one observation. This chain links TRBV30 with TRBJ2-2; TRBD1 agrees at 10 bases. CDR1 and CDR2 from the germline V gene are GTSNPN and SVGIG (reference sequence). V gave up 2 bases and J gave up 6 bases; unmatched junction bases: 9. The CDR3 contains 16 residues. CDR3 nucleotide sequence: TGTGCCTGGAGTAAGACAGGGGGCTCTAGGGCCGGGGAGCTGTTTTTT. Its protein product is CAWSKTGGSRAGELFF. Full variable domain (missing parts from reference TRBV30 and TRBJ2-2): SQTIHQWPATLVQPVGSPLSLECTVEGTSNPNLYWYRQAAGRGLQLLFYSVGIGQISSEVPQNLSASRPQDRQFILSSKKLLLSDSGFYLCAWSKTGGSRAGELFFGEGSRLTVL.

The chain has TRBV4-1 and TRBJ2-5; perhaps TRBD1 as D (5 bases). Germline CDR1 and CDR2: MGHRA and YSYEKL. The CDR3 covers 14 residues. V was shortened by 1 base and J by 4 bases, with 10 bases between the two germline ends. The CDR3 loop reads CASSQGQQGETQYF. CDR3 nucleotide sequence: TGCGCCAGCAGCCAAGGCCAGCAGGGAGAGACCCAGTACTTC.

This clone was seen many times. The rearrangement uses TRBV6-1 and TRBJ1-4; TRBD1 matches 10 bases. The CDR3 totals 15 residues. The trim removed 3 bases at V and 2 bases at J, leaving 0 bases unmatched. Germline values: CDR1 MNHNS, CDR2 SASEGT. The CDR3 DNA is TGTGCCAGCAGTGAGACAGGGGGCACTAATGAAAAACTGTTTTTT. Translation: CASSETGGTNEKLFF.

This clone was observed a handful of times. This sequence joins TRBV12-1 and TRBJ1-5; the D call TRBD1 from the table was never checked on the DNA. TRBV12-1 is labeled a pseudogene. The CDR3 consists of 19 residues. The CDR3 nucleotides are TGTGCCAGCAGCGTTGACAGGGGGCCGGTGGTGAATAGCAATCAGCCCCAGCATTTT. Translating gives CASSVDRGPVVNSNQPQHF.

This rearrangement joins TRBV19 to TRBJ1-2; weak D call: TRBD1 (6 bases). V lost 5 bases and J 4 bases, leaving 11 bases between the germline ends. The CDR3 length is 13 residues. Germline V gene data show CDR1 as LNHDA and CDR2 as SQIVND (reference sequence). As DNA, the CDR3 is TGTGCCAGTAGTTCGACAGGCTTCTATGGCTACACCTTC. Its translation: CASSSTGFYGYTF. Full variable domain (rest looked up from reference TRBV19 and TRBJ1-2): DGGITQSPKYLFRKEGQNVTLSCEQNLNHDAMYWYRQDPGQGLRLIYYSQIVNDFQKGDIAEGYSVSREKKESFPLTVTSAQKNPTAFYLCASSSTGFYGYTFGSGTRLTVV.

V usage is TRBV6-5 and J usage is TRBJ1-1, with TRBD1 matching 7 bases. J was trimmed by 1 base and V by 6 bases; bases with no gene match: 5. CDR3 length: 14 amino acids. CDR1 is MNHEY and CDR2 is SVGAGI in the germline V gene. CDR3 loop: CASRLRTGNTEAFF. The CDR3 nucleotides are TGTGCCAGCAGACTCAGGACAGGGAACACTGAAGCTTTCTTT.

V is TRBV4-1 and J is TRBJ1-3; D unresolved. Germline V CDR1 and CDR2: MGHRA, YSYEKL. V was pared by 4 bases and J by 3 bases, with 16 bases between. This CDR3 is 16 amino acids long. CDR3 in amino acids: CASSPVGVIGGNTIYF. The CDR3 DNA follows: TGCGCCAGCAGCCCAGTGGGCGTTATAGGTGGAAACACCATATATTTT.

This clone is a singleton in its sample. The rearrangement uses TRBV5-5 and TRBJ1-4, with TRBD1 matching over 8 bases. Germline loops: CDR1 SGHKS, CDR2 YYEKEE (reference sequence). There are 15 residues in the CDR3. V lost 5 bases to trimming and J lost 8 bases; unmatched junction nucleotides: 11. The CDR3 DNA sequence: TGTGCCAGCAGTGGCACAGGGGGTGGAGAGGAAAAACTGTTTTTT. It codes for CASSGTGGGEEKLFF.

In nucleotides, the CDR3 is TGTGCCAGCAGCTTAAGCGTAGAATACGAGCAGTACTTC. Protein product: CASSLSVEYEQYF. The chain couples TRBV7-8 to TRBJ2-7; D gene uncertain. This CDR3 region has 13 residues. CDR1 SGHVS and CDR2 FQNEAQ come from the germline V gene. The V end lost 2 bases, the J end lost 4 bases, and 9 bases lay between the germline ends.

This chain links TRBV5-8 with TRBJ2-5, with unresolved D. Per germline, CDR1 SGHTS and CDR2 YDEGEE. The CDR3 sequence is 15 residues long. The ends were cut back, 6 bases at V and 2 bases at J, with 17 bases in the middle. Here the CDR3 reads CASIPKGVWQETQYF. CDR3 sequence (DNA): TGTGCCAGCATCCCTAAAGGAGTGTGGCAAGAGACCCAGTACTTC.

The J gene is TRBJ1-6, the V gene TRBV2, with D perhaps matching TRBD1 (5 bases). The CDR3 consists of 15 residues. Germline assignment: CDR1 SNHLY and CDR2 FYNNEI. Deletions cut 6 bases from V and 0 bases from J, with 9 bases between. The CDR3 protein is CASRGTSSYNSPLHF. CDR3 sequence (DNA): TGTGCCAGCAGGGGGACTAGCTCCTATAATTCACCCCTCCACTTT.

V gene TRBV9 combines with J gene TRBJ2-2, with D possibly TRBD2 on 5 matching bases. The CDR3 spans 17 residues. Per the germline V gene, CDR1 is SGDLS and CDR2 is YYNGEE. V lost 3 bases to trimming and J lost 6 bases, with 21 bases between them. The CDR3 here is CASSEPLGGPWAGELFF. The CDR3 DNA follows: TGTGCCAGCAGCGAACCCCTGGGCGGGCCGTGGGCCGGGGAGCTGTTTTTT.

This sequence joins TRBV19 and TRBJ1-2, with 10 positions matching TRBD1. V shed 3 bases, J shed 7 bases, and the junction held 5 bases outside the gene matches. Germline V lookup: CDR1 LNHDA, CDR2 SQIVND (reference sequence). The CDR3 extends over 14 amino acids. The CDR3: CASSMTGTGAGYTF. In DNA, the CDR3 is TGTGCCAGTAGTATGACCGGGACAGGGGCTGGCTACACCTTC. The full variable domain, rest sourced from reference TRBV19 and TRBJ1-2, is DGGITQSPKYLFRKEGQNVTLSCEQNLNHDAMYWYRQDPGQGLRLIYYSQIVNDFQKGDIAEGYSVSREKKESFPLTVTSAQKNPTAFYLCASSMTGTGAGYTFGSGTRLTVV.

The V gene is TRBV28, the J gene TRBJ2-7; the D gene is possibly TRBD2 (5 bases). There are 16 residues in the CDR3. Germline CDR1 MDHEN, CDR2 SYDVKM. Trimming removed 3 bases from V and 3 bases from J, with 18 bases in between. DNA for the CDR3: TGTGCCAGCAGTTTTCCGCCAGAGGGCAGAGGCTACGAGCAGTACTTC. Encoded protein: CASSFPPEGRGYEQYF.

This clone was observed a few times. The chain uses TRBV7-2 and TRBJ1-6, with 7 nucleotides matching TRBD1. With 3 bases clipped from V and 10 bases from J, the junction kept 9 bases outside the gene matches. Looked up from germline, CDR1 is SGHTA and CDR2 is FQGNSA. The CDR3 sequence is 15 residues long. The CDR3 region is CASSFGTAMGSPLHF. The CDR3 DNA sequence: TGTGCCAGCAGCTTCGGGACAGCGATGGGGTCACCCCTCCACTTT.